The source of this T cell receptor (beta chain) is a study of T-cell reconstitution after alpha-beta-depleted transplantation in children. Unique molecular identifiers were incorporated into the prepared TCRbeta library. TCRdb ran MiXCR on the PCR reads and lists one entry per CDR3 protein. The table includes around 480,000 distinct CDR3 sequences, less than 35% detected once. This clonotype was detected a few times. The CDR3 covers 24 residues. Trimming pared 5 bases from V and 2 bases from J, leaving 42 bases between. CDR1 and CDR2 from the germline V gene are SGHKS and YYEKEE (reference sequence). This receptor was taken from a human donor who donated a stem cell graft to a child with aplastic anemia. The sequencing used PBMCs from the stem cell graft donor, collected from the stem cell graft. The chain links TRBV5-5 to TRBJ2-3; D may correspond to TRBD1 or TRBD2 (7 bases each). CDR3 nucleotide sequence: TGTGCCAGCAGACATTGGGGGGGAGAACACAGGGGCTTCCCCGGGCGAGTAACCACAGATACGCAGTATTTT. Encoded protein: CASRHWGGEHRGFPGRVTTDTQYF.